This T cell receptor beta chain was documented in a study of T-cell reconstitution after alpha-beta-depleted transplantation in children. A TCRbeta library incorporating unique molecular identifiers was prepared. TCRdb ran MiXCR on the PCR reads and lists one entry per CDR3 protein. This sample yields around 440,000 distinct CDR3 sequences, of which around 15% are seen a single time; roughly 29% belongs to the top ten. As concerns this clonotype: Its antigen is undetermined.

Study-wide results and caveats: It was newly produced T cells that mostly accounted for T-cell counts and diversity one year after transplant. Several hundred rapidly expanded clones from non-depleted graft cells reportedly supplied alpha-beta T cells about two months post-transplant.

The ends were cut back, 0 bases at V and 0 bases at J, with 10 bases in the middle. This CDR3 is built from 16 residues. The V gene's germline CDR1 is SGDLS and CDR2 YYNGEE. The clonotype was recovered from a boy under two years old who had a stem cell transplant for Wiskott-Aldrich syndrome, so the T cells may come from the graft donor. The source material was PBMCs, mostly from graft donor cells, sampled 360 days after TCRalphabeta/CD19-depleted stem cell transplant. The rearrangement links TRBV9 to TRBJ2-1, with D possibly called TRBD1 or TRBD2 (5 bases each). CDR3 protein: CASSVGWGPSYNEQFF. The CDR3 region has the DNA TGTGCCAGCAGCGTAGGGTGGGGACCCTCCTACAATGAGCAGTTCTTC.